These 5 T cell receptor beta chains came from one sample sequenced in a study of beta chain features in type 1 diabetes. General study points: Patients with Type 1 diabetes showed moderately but significantly shorter TCRB CDR3s in all four CD4+ subsets.

Antigens for these TCRs are unknown. Sequenced material consisted of expressed TCRB transcripts (all of the isolated RNA was reverse transcribed). Here immunoSEQ multiplex PCR was the method, and the copy in TCRdb shows in-frame clones only, minus some. The table lists around 45,000 clones, roughly 47% of them singletons. The sample comprised stem cell memory CD4+ T cells from blood. Every receptor here comes from a man aged 25-45 years with type 1 diabetes.

The V call is TRBV7-9, the J call TRBJ2-1, with 11 bases identical to TRBD1. CDR3 length: 16 residues. The V and J ends lost 2 bases and 4 bases, in that order; junction bases with no gene match: 4. Germline V lookup: CDR1 SEHNR, CDR2 FQNEAQ (reference sequence). The CDR3 protein is CASSLFRDRGYNEQFF. In DNA, the CDR3 is TGTGCCAGCAGCTTATTCCGGGACAGGGGGTACAATGAGCAGTTCTTC.

This clone was counted once. CDR3 loop: CASSYGGRGSYEQYF. CDR3 nucleotide sequence: TGTGCCAGCAGTTACGGAGGCAGGGGATCCTACGAGCAGTACTTC. The rearrangement uses TRBV6-6 and TRBJ2-7, with D maybe TRBD1 (6 bases). V lost 2 bases and J lost 1, with 12 bases in between. Germline values: CDR1 MNHNY, CDR2 SVGAGI (reference sequence). The CDR3 has 15 amino acids.

The V gene is TRBV15, the J gene TRBJ2-5, with 7 bases fitting TRBD1. This CDR3 contains 12 residues. After removal of 7 bases from V and 3 bases from J, the junction contained 2 bases not matched to a gene. In germline, CDR1 is LNHNV, CDR2 YYDKDF (reference sequence). CDR3 DNA: TGTGCCACCAATCAGGGGGAAGAGACCCAGTACTTC. Protein: CATNQGEETQYF.

The sample holds a few counts of this clone. The chain is built from TRBV13 and TRBJ2-7; 12 bases are a match to TRBD2. The germline V gene encodes CDR1 PRHDT and CDR2 FYEKMQ (reference sequence). This CDR3 is built from 15 residues. V dropped 5 bases and J dropped 5; count of bases not matched to a gene: 7. The CDR3 loop reads CASSRGTSGYHEQYF. For the CDR3, the DNA is TGTGCCAGCAGCCGTGGGACTAGCGGGTACCACGAGCAGTACTTC.

V and J are TRBV7-2 and TRBJ2-7, with TRBD2 identical over 7 bases. The ends lost 5 bases at V and 7 bases at J; junction bases unmatched: 14. The germline V gene has CDR1 SGHTA and CDR2 FQGNSA. CDR3 length: 15 residues. CDR3 sequence: CASSPFRAGVQEQYF. The CDR3 region has the DNA TGTGCCAGCAGCCCATTTCGGGCGGGAGTACAGGAGCAGTACTTC.